The clone carrying this T cell receptor (beta chain) occurred many times. Exclusion of a patient resulted from uncontrolled infection, other autoimmune disease, pregnancy or lactation. Diagnosis rested on symptoms, serum thyroxine and TRAb, thyroid ultrasound, and orbital computed tomography. Germline-derived CDR1 and CDR2 are ENHRY and SYGVKD. The CDR3 loop spans 14 amino acids. Unmatched junction bases numbered 9, after V lost 9 bases and J lost 3 bases. The data derive from a study of T cells in Graves' hyperthyroidism and ophthalmopathy. About the research overall: Peripheral blood draws took place at initial diagnosis, ahead of any treatment.

RNA transcripts provided the source from which TCR beta CDR3 regions were amplified. A first-round RT-PCR of the TCR CDR3 used the HTBI primer set. TCRdb redid the calling of the multiplex PCR reads with MiXCR, one entry per CDR3 protein. The table shows nearly 750,000 distinct CDR3 sequences, with roughly a third occurring only once. The chain uses TRBV10-3 and TRBJ1-1, with 8 nucleotides matching TRBD1. The material sequenced was blood. This sequence was found in a woman aged 40 to 50 with Graves' hyperthyroidism. CDR3 bases: TGTGCCATAAGAGCCCTACAGGGGGACACTGAAGCTTTCTTT. Translated, it gives CAIRALQGDTEAFF.